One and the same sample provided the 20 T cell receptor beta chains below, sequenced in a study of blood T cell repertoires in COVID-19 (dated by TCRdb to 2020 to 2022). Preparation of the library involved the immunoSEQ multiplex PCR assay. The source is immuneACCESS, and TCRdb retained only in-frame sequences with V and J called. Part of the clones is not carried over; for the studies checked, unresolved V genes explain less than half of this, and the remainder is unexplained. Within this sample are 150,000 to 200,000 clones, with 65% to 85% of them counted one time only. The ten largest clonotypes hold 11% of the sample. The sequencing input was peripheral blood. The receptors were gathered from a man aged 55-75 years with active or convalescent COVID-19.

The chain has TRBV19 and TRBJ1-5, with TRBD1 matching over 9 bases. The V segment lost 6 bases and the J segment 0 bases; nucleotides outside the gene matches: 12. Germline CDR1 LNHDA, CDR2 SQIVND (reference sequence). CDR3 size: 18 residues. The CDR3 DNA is TGTGCCAGTAGCACCTTAGGGACAGGGTCTAATAGCAATCAGCCCCAGCATTTT. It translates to CASSTLGTGSNSNQPQHF.

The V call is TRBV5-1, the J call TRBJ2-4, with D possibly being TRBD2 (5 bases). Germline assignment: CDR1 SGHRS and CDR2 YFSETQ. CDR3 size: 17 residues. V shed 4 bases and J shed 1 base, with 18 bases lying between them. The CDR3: CASSPRGEGLAKNIQYF. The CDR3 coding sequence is TGCGCCAGCAGCCCCCGGGGTGAGGGATTGGCCAAAAACATTCAGTACTTC.

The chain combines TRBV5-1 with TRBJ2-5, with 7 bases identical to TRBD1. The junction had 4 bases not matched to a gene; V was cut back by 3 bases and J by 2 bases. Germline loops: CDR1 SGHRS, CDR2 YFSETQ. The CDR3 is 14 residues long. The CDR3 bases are TGCGCCAGCAGCTCGGGGACAGTACAAGAGACCCAGTACTTC. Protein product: CASSSGTVQETQYF.

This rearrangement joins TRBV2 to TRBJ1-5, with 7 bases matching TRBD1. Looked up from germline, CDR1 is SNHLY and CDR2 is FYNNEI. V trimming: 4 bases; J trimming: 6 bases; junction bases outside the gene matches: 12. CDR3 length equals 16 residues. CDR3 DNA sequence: TGTGCCAGCAGTGCCTTGACAGGGTTCAGATTTCAGCCCCAGCATTTT. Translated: CASSALTGFRFQPQHF.

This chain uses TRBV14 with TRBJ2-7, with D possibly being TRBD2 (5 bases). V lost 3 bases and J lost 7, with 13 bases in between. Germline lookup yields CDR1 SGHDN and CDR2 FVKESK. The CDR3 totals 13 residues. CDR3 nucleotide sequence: TGTGCCAGCAGCCAGTTTACGGGAAGTGAGCAGTACTTC. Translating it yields CASSQFTGSEQYF.

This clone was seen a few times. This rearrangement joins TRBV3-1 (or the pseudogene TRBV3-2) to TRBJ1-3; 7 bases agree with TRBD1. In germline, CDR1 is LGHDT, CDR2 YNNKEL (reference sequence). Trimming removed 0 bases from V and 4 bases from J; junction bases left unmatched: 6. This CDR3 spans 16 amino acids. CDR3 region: CASSQDLGGGGNTIYF. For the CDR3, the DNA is TGTGCCAGCAGCCAAGATCTTGGAGGGGGCGGAAACACCATATATTTT.

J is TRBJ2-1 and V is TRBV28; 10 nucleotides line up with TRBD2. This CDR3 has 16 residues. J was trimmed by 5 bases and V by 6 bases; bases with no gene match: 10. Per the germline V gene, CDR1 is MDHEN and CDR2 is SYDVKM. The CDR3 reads CASSGTGTSVNNEQFF. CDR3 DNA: TGTGCCAGCAGCGGGACCGGGACTAGCGTCAACAATGAGCAGTTCTTC.

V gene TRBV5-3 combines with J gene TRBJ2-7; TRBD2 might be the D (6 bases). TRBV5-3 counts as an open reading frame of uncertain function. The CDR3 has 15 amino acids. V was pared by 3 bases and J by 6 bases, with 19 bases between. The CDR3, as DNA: TGTGCCAGAAGCTCCTTATCTAGCTTCGGGGGCGAGCAGTACTTC. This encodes CARSSLSSFGGEQYF.

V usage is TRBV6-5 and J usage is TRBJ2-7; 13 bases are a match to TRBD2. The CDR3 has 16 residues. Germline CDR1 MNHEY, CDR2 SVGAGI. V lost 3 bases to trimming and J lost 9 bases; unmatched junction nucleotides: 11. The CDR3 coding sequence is TGTGCCAGCAGTTATGGACTAGCGGGAGATCCATTGGCGCAGTACTTC. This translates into CASSYGLAGDPLAQYF.

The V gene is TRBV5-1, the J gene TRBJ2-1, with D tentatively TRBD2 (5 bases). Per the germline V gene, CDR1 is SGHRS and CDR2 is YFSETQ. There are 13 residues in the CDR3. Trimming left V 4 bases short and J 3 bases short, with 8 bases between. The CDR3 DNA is TGCGCCAGCAGCATCGGGAACTACAATGAGCAGTTCTTC. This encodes CASSIGNYNEQFF. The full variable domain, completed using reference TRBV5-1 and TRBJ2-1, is KAGVTQTPRYLIKTRGQQVTLSCSPISGHRSVSWYQQTPGQGLQFLFEYFSETQRNKGNFPGRFSGRQFSNSRSEMNVSTLELGDSALYLCASSIGNYNEQFFGPGTRLTVL.

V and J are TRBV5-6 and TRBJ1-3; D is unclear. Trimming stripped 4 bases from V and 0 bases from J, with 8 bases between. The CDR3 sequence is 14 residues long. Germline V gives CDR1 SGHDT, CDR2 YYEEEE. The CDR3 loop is CASSPKNSGNTIYF. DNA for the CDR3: TGTGCCAGCAGCCCTAAGAACTCTGGAAACACCATATATTTT.

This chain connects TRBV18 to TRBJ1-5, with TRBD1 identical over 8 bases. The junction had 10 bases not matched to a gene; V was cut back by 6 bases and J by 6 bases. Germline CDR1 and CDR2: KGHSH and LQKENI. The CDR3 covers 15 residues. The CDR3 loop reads CASSPGTGKSQPQHF. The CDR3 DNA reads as TGTGCCAGCTCGCCTGGGACAGGCAAGTCTCAGCCCCAGCATTTT.

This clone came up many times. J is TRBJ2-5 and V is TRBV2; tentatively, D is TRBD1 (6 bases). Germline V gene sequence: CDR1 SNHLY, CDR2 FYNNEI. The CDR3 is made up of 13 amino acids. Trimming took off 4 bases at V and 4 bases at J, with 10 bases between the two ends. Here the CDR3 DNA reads TGTGCCAGCAGTGTGTCCAGGGGAGAGACCCAGTACTTC. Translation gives CASSVSRGETQYF.

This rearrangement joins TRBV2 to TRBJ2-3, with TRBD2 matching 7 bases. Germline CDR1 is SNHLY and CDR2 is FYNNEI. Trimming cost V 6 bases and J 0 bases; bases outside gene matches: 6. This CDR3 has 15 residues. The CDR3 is CASRETSTSTDTQYF. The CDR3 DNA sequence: TGTGCCAGCAGGGAGACTAGCACTAGCACAGATACGCAGTATTTT.

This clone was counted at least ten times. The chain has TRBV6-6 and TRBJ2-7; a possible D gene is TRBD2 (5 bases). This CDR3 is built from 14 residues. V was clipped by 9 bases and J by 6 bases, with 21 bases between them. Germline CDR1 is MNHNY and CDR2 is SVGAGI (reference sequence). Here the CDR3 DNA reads TGTGCCAGTTCGGGAAACGGACCCCAAGGCGAGCAGTACTTC. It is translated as CASSGNGPQGEQYF.

The CDR3 DNA reads as TGTGCCAGCAGCTTAGCGAGAGGGCCCTACGAGCAGTACTTC. It yields the protein CASSLARGPYEQYF. V gene TRBV7-6 combines with J gene TRBJ2-7; D may be TRBD2 (5 bases). The CDR3 has 14 amino acids. Per germline, CDR1 SGHVS and CDR2 FNYEAQ. Between the trimmed V and J ends, which lost 0 bases and 2 bases, there was a span of 8 bases.

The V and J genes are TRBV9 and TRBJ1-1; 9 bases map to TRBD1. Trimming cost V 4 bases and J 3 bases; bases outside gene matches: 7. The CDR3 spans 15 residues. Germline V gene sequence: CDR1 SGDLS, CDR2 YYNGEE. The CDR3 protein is CASSREGQGDTEAFF. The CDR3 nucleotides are TGTGCCAGCAGCAGAGAGGGACAGGGAGACACTGAAGCTTTCTTT.

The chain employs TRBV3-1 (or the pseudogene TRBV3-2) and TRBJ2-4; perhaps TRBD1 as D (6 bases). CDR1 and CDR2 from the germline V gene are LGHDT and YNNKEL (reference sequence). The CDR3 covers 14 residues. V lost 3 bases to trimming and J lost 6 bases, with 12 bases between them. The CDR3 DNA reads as TGTGCCAGCAGCCAGGGATCGGACAGAAACATTCAGTACTTC. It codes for CASSQGSDRNIQYF.

CDR3 nucleotides: TGTGCCAGCAGCTGGGGGACAGGGGCGAACAATGAGCAGTTCTTC. Protein product: CASSWGTGANNEQFF. The chain combines TRBV7-9 with TRBJ2-1; 10 bases line up with TRBD1. The germline CDR1 and CDR2 sequences are SEHNR and FQNEAQ (reference sequence). CDR3 length: 15 amino acids. V shed 4 bases and J 5 bases; nucleotides not matched to a gene: 5.

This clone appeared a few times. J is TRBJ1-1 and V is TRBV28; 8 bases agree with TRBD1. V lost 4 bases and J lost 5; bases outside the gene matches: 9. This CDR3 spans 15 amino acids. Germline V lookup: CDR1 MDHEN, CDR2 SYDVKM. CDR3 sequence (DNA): TGTGCCAGCAGTTCTACAGGGGGAACAAGGACTGAAGCTTTCTTT. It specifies CASSSTGGTRTEAFF.